This TCR beta chain is drawn from a study of blood T cell repertoires in COVID-19. This clone was detected a few times. Germline CDR1 MNHNY, CDR2 SVGAGI (reference sequence). The CDR3 runs to 17 residues. The V and J ends lost 5 bases and 1 base respectively, with 20 bases between them. Original handling: Nucleated cell counts were estimated from reference gene primer amplification. The table came from immunoSEQ multiplex PCR; TCRdb's copy has only in-frame clones and leaves some out. The D gene and trimming were derived from the DNA, and the V and J assignments and clone size from that table. The sample lists approximately 210,000 clones; about 91% were seen once.

The TCR sequence derives from a woman between 35 and 50 years old with acute or convalescent COVID-19. The V gene is TRBV6-6, the J gene TRBJ1-2; D perhaps matches TRBD1 (6 bases). The sequencing sample was made of peripheral blood. CDR3 nucleotide sequence: TGTGCCAGCAGTCTTAGGGCCAGGGGAATGATTAACTATGGCTACACCTTC. Translated: CASSLRARGMINYGYTF.